What follows is one TCR beta chain and its context. Its antigen remains unidentified. The CDR3 totals 15 residues. Germline V gene sequence: CDR1 MNHNS, CDR2 SASEGT. J lost 6 bases, V lost 2 bases, and 8 bases had no gene match. The PCR employed 60 Vbeta primers together with 13 Jbeta primers. TCRdb's table, derived via immunoSEQ multiplex PCR, lists solely in-frame clones and lacks some. The table has roughly 120,000 clones, 60% to 80% seen once. The donors were healthy bone marrow donors. The source of the sample is a study of cytomegalovirus exposure and HLA in healthy donors. Findings and caveats of the study: In a later analysis, at a false discovery rate of 0.05, 17,000 or so TCR beta sequences matched HLA alleles. The productive fraction for most TCR beta V segments was about 87% or about 30% in an earlier analysis. Near-uniform donor sequencing depth was presumed by presence/absence analyses.

The clonotype comes from a man aged 18 to 29 in good health and CMV-seropositive. The sequenced sample was PBMCs. The chain has TRBV6-1 and TRBJ2-3, with 7 bases that match TRBD2. The CDR3 spells CASSESSGERDTQYF. DNA of the CDR3: TGTGCCAGCAGTGAATCTAGCGGAGAAAGGGATACGCAGTATTTT.